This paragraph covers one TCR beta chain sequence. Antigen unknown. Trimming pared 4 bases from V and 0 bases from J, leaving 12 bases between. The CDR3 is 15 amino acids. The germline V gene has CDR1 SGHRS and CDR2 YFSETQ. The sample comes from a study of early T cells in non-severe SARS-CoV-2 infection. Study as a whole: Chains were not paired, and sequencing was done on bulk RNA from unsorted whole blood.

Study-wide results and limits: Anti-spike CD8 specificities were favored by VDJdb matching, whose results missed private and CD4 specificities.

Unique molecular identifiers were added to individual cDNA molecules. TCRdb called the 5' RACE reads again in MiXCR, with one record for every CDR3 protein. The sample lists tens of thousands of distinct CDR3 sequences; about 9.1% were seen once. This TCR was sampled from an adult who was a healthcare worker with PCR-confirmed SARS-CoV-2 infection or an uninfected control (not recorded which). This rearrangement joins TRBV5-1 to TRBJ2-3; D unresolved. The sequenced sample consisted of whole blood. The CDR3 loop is CASSRGLESTDTQYF. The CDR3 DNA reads TGCGCCAGCAGCCGTGGCCTAGAGAGCACAGATACGCAGTATTTT. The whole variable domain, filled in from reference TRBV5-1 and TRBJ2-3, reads KAGVTQTPRYLIKTRGQQVTLSCSPISGHRSVSWYQQTPGQGLQFLFEYFSETQRNKGNFPGRFSGRQFSNSRSEMNVSTLELGDSALYLCASSRGLESTDTQYFGPGTRLTVL.